These T cell receptor beta chains were read from a single sample in a study of T cell responses to AZD1222 COVID-19 vaccine. Sequenced by immunoSEQ multiplex PCR; TCRdb stores in-frame clones only, minus some. Here the sample spans around 180,000 clones, 94% being singletons. The specimen comprised peripheral blood, sampled 28 days after the second AZD1222 dose. These receptors all come from an adult who received the AZD1222 COVID-19 vaccine. Each CDR3 is given with its conserved first and last residue. The D gene is left open where the match is weak. Rows give clone size only sometimes, using once, few, many, or a class for an expanded clone.

CDR3 protein	CDR3 DNA	clone size	D gene	V gene	J gene
CASSYSNSASNEQFF	TGTGCCAGCAGTTACTCGAACTCGGCCTCCAATGAGCAGTTCTTC	-	-	TRBV6-5	TRBJ2-1
CASSQSDWQETQYF	TGTGCCAGCAGCCAATCGGACTGGCAAGAGACCCAGTACTTC	-	-	TRBV3-1/TRBV3-2	TRBJ2-5
CASRLYGSYTF	TGTGCCAGCAGACTATACGGGTCCTACACCTTC	-	-	TRBV2	TRBJ1-2
CASSFQRGIGYTF	TGCGCCAGCAGCTTTCAACGGGGAATCGGCTACACCTTC	-	-	TRBV5-1	TRBJ1-2
CASSLAAGSRYEQYF	TGCGCCAGCAGCTTGGCGGCGGGGAGTCGGTACGAGCAGTACTTC	-	-	TRBV5-1	TRBJ2-7
CASSQGQGVQETQYF	TGTGCCAGCTCCCAAGGGCAGGGGGTTCAAGAGACCCAGTACTTC	once	TRBD1	TRBV28	TRBJ2-5
CASNNGYRGQYF	TGTGCCAGCAACAATGGCTACCGGGGGCAGTACTTC	-	-	TRBV28	TRBJ2-7
CASTPGSLYEQYF	TGCGCCAGCACCCCCGGGTCCTTATACGAGCAGTACTTC	-	-	TRBV10-2	TRBJ2-7
CASSSYRQGETQYF	TGTGCCAGCAGCTCCTACCGACAGGGAGAGACCCAGTACTTC	-	TRBD1	TRBV7-9	TRBJ2-5
CASTLVGGGQPQHF	TGTGCCAGCACCTTAGTTGGGGGCGGGCAGCCCCAGCATTTT	-	-	TRBV6-5	TRBJ1-5
CASSPGVAGEDTQYF	TGTGCCAGCTCACCAGGAGTAGCGGGAGAGGATACGCAGTATTTT	-	TRBD2	TRBV18	TRBJ2-3
CASSFPPSGGAEFF	TGTGCCAGCAGCTTCCCCCCCAGCGGGGGGGCCGAATTCTTC	-	TRBD2	TRBV7-2	TRBJ2-1
CASSRARDRGRGEQYF	TGTGCCAGCAGCCGAGCCCGGGACAGGGGGCGCGGCGAGCAGTACTTC	-	TRBD1	TRBV7-8	TRBJ2-7
CASSLGDRNQPQHF	TGCGCCAGCAGCTTGGGGGACAGAAATCAGCCCCAGCATTTT	-	TRBD1	TRBV5-1	TRBJ1-5
CASRRTLEEKLFF	TGTGCCAGCAGGAGGACGCTGGAGGAAAAACTGTTTTTT	once	-	TRBV28	TRBJ1-4
CASSSNYEQFF	TGTGCCAGCAGTTCCAACTATGAGCAGTTCTTC	-	-	TRBV5-4	TRBJ2-1
CASSLADSQGCEQYF	TGCGCCAGCAGCTTGGCTGACAGCCAGGGGTGCGAGCAGTACTTC	-	-	TRBV5-1	TRBJ2-7
CASSPLGGLNSPLHF	TGTGCCAGCAGCCCACTAGGGGGCTTGAATTCACCCCTCCACTTT	-	TRBD1	TRBV27	TRBJ1-6
CAWSVSGYGGYTF	TGTGCCTGGAGTGTAAGCGGATATGGCGGCTACACCTTC	-	-	TRBV30	TRBJ1-2
CASSSLDRGNIQYF	TGCGCCAGCAGCTCCCTGGACAGGGGTAACATTCAGTACTTC	-	TRBD1	TRBV5-1	TRBJ2-4
CASSQLYEQYF	TGTGCCAGCAGCCAACTGTACGAGCAGTACTTC	few	-	TRBV3-1/TRBV3-2	TRBJ2-7
CASSLEVGRNTEAFF	TGTGCCAGCAGCTTAGAGGTAGGACGGAACACTGAAGCTTTCTTT	-	-	TRBV7-2	TRBJ1-1
CASSQERLVGYTF	TGCGCCAGCAGCCAAGAACGACTCGTCGGCTACACCTTC	-	-	TRBV4-3	TRBJ1-2
CASSTPGTGGFYGYTF	TGTGCCAGCAGCACCCCCGGGACAGGGGGCTTCTATGGCTACACCTTC	-	TRBD1	TRBV5-4	TRBJ1-2
CASSDPRVPFYEQYF	TGTGCCAGCAGTGACCCCCGGGTCCCTTTTTACGAGCAGTACTTC	-	-	TRBV6-1	TRBJ2-7
CASSDRYNEQFF	TGTGCCAGCAGTGACCGTTACAATGAGCAGTTCTTC	-	-	TRBV6-1	TRBJ2-1
CASSYWGLAGGETQYF	TGTGCCAGCAGTTACTGGGGACTAGCGGGCGGGGAGACCCAGTACTTC	-	TRBD2	TRBV6-2/TRBV6-3	TRBJ2-5
CASSLFTPSPSYEQYF	TGCGCCAGCAGCTTGTTCACGCCTTCTCCCTCCTACGAGCAGTACTTC	-	-	TRBV5-1	TRBJ2-7
CASSDSADKNTEAFF	TGTGCCAGCAGTGACTCGGCAGATAAGAACACTGAAGCTTTCTTT	-	-	TRBV6-4	TRBJ1-1
CASRRLAGPFDEQFF	TGTGCCAGCAGACGACTAGCGGGACCCTTTGATGAGCAGTTCTTC	-	TRBD2	TRBV6-5	TRBJ2-1
CASSWTGGGNQPQHF	TGTGCCAGCAGTTGGACAGGGGGGGGCAATCAGCCCCAGCATTTT	-	TRBD1	TRBV6-2/TRBV6-3	TRBJ1-5
CASTTRASGKPLPYEQYF	TGTGCCAGCACCACTCGGGCTAGCGGAAAACCTCTTCCCTACGAGCAGTACTTC	-	TRBD2	TRBV3-1/TRBV3-2	TRBJ2-7
CASSLGLGEQYF	TGTGCCAGCAGTTTAGGTCTTGGGGAGCAGTACTTC	-	-	TRBV28	TRBJ2-7
CAWTSGPNQPQHF	TGTGCCTGGACTTCGGGCCCTAATCAGCCCCAGCATTTT	-	-	TRBV30	TRBJ1-5
CASSLIFDSYSNQPQHF	TGTGCCAGCAGCCTAATTTTCGACAGCTATAGCAATCAGCCCCAGCATTTT	-	-	TRBV7-8	TRBJ1-5
CASSSYRESQHF	TGTGCCAGCAGCTCCTACAGGGAATCCCAGCATTTT	-	-	TRBV7-6	TRBJ1-5
CATTQQYTDTQYF	TGTGCCACCACTCAACAGTACACAGATACGCAGTATTTT	-	-	TRBV27	TRBJ2-3
CASSLRQGGWETKNIQYF	TGTGCCAGCAGTTTGCGGCAGGGGGGGTGGGAGACCAAAAACATTCAGTACTTC	-	-	TRBV28	TRBJ2-4
CASSQEVRSTDTQYF	TGTGCCAGCAGCCAAGAGGTCCGTAGCACAGATACGCAGTATTTT	-	-	TRBV4-2	TRBJ2-3
CASSGTSGGSYEQYF	TGTGCCAGCAGCGGGACTAGCGGGGGCTCCTACGAGCAGTACTTC	-	TRBD2	TRBV9	TRBJ2-7
CASSLEKASEQYF	TGCGCCAGCAGCTTGGAAAAGGCGTCCGAGCAGTACTTC	-	-	TRBV5-1	TRBJ2-7
CASRRTGESPLHF	TGTGCCAGCAGGAGGACAGGGGAATCACCCCTCCACTTT	once	TRBD1	TRBV6-5	TRBJ1-6
CAISERSGYNSPLHF	TGTGCCATCAGTGAGAGGTCTGGCTATAATTCACCCCTCCACTTT	-	-	TRBV10-3	TRBJ1-6
CASSSGTGNNYGYTF	TGCGCCAGCAGCTCCGGGACAGGGAACAACTATGGCTACACCTTC	-	TRBD1	TRBV5-1	TRBJ1-2
CASSPQGGQNTEAFF	TGTGCCAGCTCACCTCAGGGGGGACAGAACACTGAAGCTTTCTTT	-	TRBD1	TRBV18	TRBJ1-1
CASSDGEASSDEQFF	TGTGCCAGCAGTGACGGGGAAGCTAGCAGTGATGAGCAGTTCTTC	few	-	TRBV6-4	TRBJ2-1
CASKSGGHLRSNTGELFF	TGTGCCAGTAAAAGCGGGGGCCATCTCCGATCGAACACCGGGGAGCTGTTTTTT	-	TRBD2	TRBV19	TRBJ2-2
CASSHPPLYNYGYTF	TGTGCCAGTAGTCACCCTCCTCTGTACAACTATGGCTACACCTTC	-	-	TRBV19	TRBJ1-2
CASSGGTSISLSTQYF	TGTGCCAGCAGTGGCGGGACTAGCATTTCCCTCAGTACGCAGTATTTT	-	TRBD2	TRBV25-1	TRBJ2-3
CASSPGTYYGYTF	TGTGCCAGCAGCCCCGGGACTTACTATGGCTACACCTTC	-	-	TRBV11-2	TRBJ1-2
CSVGGLNGYTF	TGCAGCGTTGGCGGGTTAAATGGCTACACCTTC	-	-	TRBV29-1	TRBJ1-2